Following are 28 T cell receptor beta chains from one sample sequenced in a study of blood T cell repertoires in COVID-19. Using immunoSEQ multiplex PCR, the repertoire was profiled, and TCRdb retains in-frame clones only, with some absent. The repertoire has over 250,000 clones, 84% of them found once; the top ten carry around 4.1%. Source material: PBMCs or T cells enriched from blood (not recorded which). These receptors all come from a man under 40 with acute COVID-19.

The chain recombines TRBV6-1 with TRBJ1-2; no clear D. Trimming stripped 0 bases from V and 3 bases from J, with 17 bases between. Germline-derived CDR1 and CDR2 are MNHNS and SASEGT. This CDR3 region has 17 residues. The CDR3 DNA is TGTGCCAGCAGTGAAGCAACAGCGGGTGACGAGTACTATGGCTACACCTTC. Its protein product is CASSEATAGDEYYGYTF.

This chain joins TRBV7-3 and TRBJ2-3; D gene unclear. Trimming stripped 3 bases from V and 4 bases from J, with 5 bases between. Germline V lookup: CDR1 SGHTA, CDR2 FQGTGA. The CDR3 consists of 12 residues. In nucleotides, the CDR3 is TGTGCCAGCAGCTTTCGCGCAGATACGCAGTATTTT. It specifies CASSFRADTQYF. Full variable domain (remainder filled in from reference TRBV7-3 and TRBJ2-3): GAGVSQTPSNKVTEKGKYVELRCDPISGHTALYWYRQSLGQGPEFLIYFQGTGAADDSGLPNDRFFAVRPEGSVSTLKIQRTERGDSAVYLCASSFRADTQYFGPGTRLTVL.

In the case of this clone: An end of the junction differs from the germline gene, which may be a read error. The chain is built from TRBV7-2 and TRBJ1-4; D remains ambiguous. The germline CDR1 and CDR2 sequences are SGHTA and FQGNSA. This CDR3 region has 13 residues. The CDR3 DNA sequence: TGTGCCAGCAGTTTAGCCAGGAATGAAAAACTGTTTTTT. It yields the protein CASSLARNEKLFF.

This clone came up once. The rearrangement joins TRBV10-1 to TRBJ1-1; D is possibly TRBD1 (6 bases). The V gene's germline CDR1 is WNHNN and CDR2 SYGVQD (reference sequence). There are 14 residues in the CDR3. V shed 4 bases and J shed 7 bases, with 16 bases lying between them. CDR3 residues: CASSVQGLVSEAFF. The CDR3 region has the DNA TGCGCCAGCAGTGTCCAGGGGCTGGTTAGTGAAGCTTTCTTT.

The chain couples TRBV5-5 to TRBJ2-1, with TRBD2 matching 8 bases. The CDR3 sequence is 14 residues long. The J segment lost 8 bases and the V segment lost 2 bases, leaving 6 bases of the junction unmatched. Germline values: CDR1 SGHKS, CDR2 YYEKEE (reference sequence). In nucleotides, the CDR3 is TGTGCCAGCAGCTTCTGGACAGCGGGGGATGAGCAGTTCTTC. Amino acid sequence: CASSFWTAGDEQFF.

The chain couples TRBV6-1 to TRBJ2-7; D gene uncertain. Germline V gene lookup returns CDR1 MNHNS and CDR2 SASEGT. This CDR3 is built from 13 residues. V gave up 3 bases and J gave up 7 bases, with 13 bases separating them. CDR3 bases: TGTGCCAGCAGTGAGGGTCTCCCCGGGGAGCAGTACGTC. The encoded protein is CASSEGLPGEQYV.

The rearrangement uses TRBV7-3 and TRBJ2-1; tentative D call: TRBD1 (5 bases). This CDR3 has 15 amino acids. The germline V and J ends were trimmed by 4 bases and 7 bases, with 17 bases remaining between them. From germline, CDR1 is SGHTA and CDR2 FQGTGA. The CDR3 bases are TGTGCCAGCAGCTCGGACATGGCGATCTTAAATGAGCAGTTCTTC. The encoded protein is CASSSDMAILNEQFF.

This clone appeared once. The rearrangement uses TRBV11-2 and TRBJ2-1, with 7 bases fitting TRBD2. The CDR3 sequence is 14 residues long. The V gene end was trimmed by 5 bases and the J gene end by 15 bases; junction bases not matched to a gene: 16. The germline gives CDR1 SGHAT, CDR2 FQNNGV. Written as DNA, the CDR3 is TGTGCCAGCAGCCTTACGTCGGGGACTACTCGTTCGTTCTTC. It encodes CASSLTSGTTRSFF. Full variable domain (missing parts from reference TRBV11-2 and TRBJ2-1): EAGVAQSPRYKIIEKRQSVAFWCNPISGHATLYWYQQILGQGPKLLIQFQNNGVVDDSQLPKDRFSAERLKGVDSTLKIQPAKLEDSAVYLCASSLTSGTTRSFFGPGTRLTVL.

The table lists this clone with many counts. The CDR3 here is CATSVRSANTGELFF. CDR3 sequence (DNA): TGTGCCACCAGTGTCCGGAGCGCGAACACCGGGGAGCTGTTTTTT. This chain joins TRBV24-1 and TRBJ2-2; D call uncertain. Between the trimmed V and J ends, which lost 5 bases and 0 bases, there was a span of 9 bases. The CDR3 extends over 15 amino acids. Germline V gives CDR1 KGHDR, CDR2 SFDVKD.

The V call is TRBV7-9, the J call TRBJ2-1; the match to TRBD1 covers 9 bases. Losses at the gene ends were 5 bases for V and 7 bases for J; bases not matched to a gene: 6. The CDR3 covers 14 residues. Per the germline V gene, CDR1 is SEHNR and CDR2 is FQNEAQ (reference sequence). CDR3 amino acids: CASSPVTGGNEQFF. The CDR3 region has the DNA TGTGCCAGCAGCCCGGTGACAGGGGGGAATGAGCAGTTCTTC.

This chain uses TRBV6-5 with TRBJ2-5; 9 nucleotides align to TRBD2. Germline V lookup: CDR1 MNHEY, CDR2 SVGAGI. With V trimmed by 0 bases and J by 5 bases, 4 bases remained unmatched. This CDR3 spans 15 amino acids. CDR3 coding DNA: TGTGCCAGCAGTTACTCGATCAGCGGGGGGGAGACCCAGTACTTC. Encoded protein: CASSYSISGGETQYF.

This chain links TRBV15 with TRBJ2-7; possibly TRBD2 for D (6 bases). This CDR3 comprises 15 residues. V was trimmed by 7 bases and J by 0 bases, leaving 16 bases between them. Germline CDR1 and CDR2: LNHNV and YYDKDF (reference sequence). DNA of the CDR3: TGTGCCACCACGAAAGGAGGGGCCTACTCCTACGAGCAGTACGTC. Amino acids: CATTKGGAYSYEQYV.

The CDR3 loop reads CATRISGTTYNEQFF. The CDR3 DNA is TGTGCCACCAGGATTTCCGGGACTACCTACAATGAGCAGTTCTTC. The gene calls are TRBV15 and TRBJ2-1; TRBD2 aligns across 7 bases. Germline V lookup: CDR1 LNHNV, CDR2 YYDKDF (reference sequence). The trim removed 6 bases at V and 2 bases at J, leaving 7 bases unmatched. The CDR3 is 15 residues long.

In DNA form, the CDR3 reads TGTGCCAGCAGTTTCCAGGGGTACACCGGGGAGCTGTTTTTT. Its protein is CASSFQGYTGELFF. V and J are TRBV14 and TRBJ2-2; maybe TRBD1 (6 bases). Germline V gene data show CDR1 as SGHDN and CDR2 as FVKESK. The V and J ends lost 6 bases and 3 bases respectively, with 11 bases between them. The CDR3 has 14 amino acids.

CDR3 in DNA: TGTGCCAGCAGCTTAAGCCCAGCGAAGGGCTACACCTTC. This translates into CASSLSPAKGYTF. The rearrangement joins TRBV11-3 to TRBJ1-2; D is undetermined. The CDR3 length is 13 residues. Trimming left V 2 bases short and J 8 bases short, with 12 bases between. Germline V gene sequence: CDR1 SGHNT, CDR2 YENEEA.

The gene calls are TRBV4-1 and TRBJ2-1; 8 nucleotides line up with TRBD1. CDR1 and CDR2 (germline): MGHRA, YSYEKL. The CDR3 has 15 residues. The V and J ends lost 5 bases and 8 bases, in that order; junction bases with no gene match: 11. CDR3: CASSSDGQGSYEQFF. The CDR3 DNA follows: TGCGCCAGCAGCTCAGATGGACAGGGAAGCTATGAGCAGTTCTTC.

The chain combines TRBV6-4 with TRBJ1-4, with unresolved D. The CDR3 has 15 amino acids. The V end lost 3 bases, the J end lost 7 bases, and 15 bases lay between the germline ends. CDR1 is MRHNA and CDR2 is SNTAGT in the germline V gene. The CDR3, as DNA: TGTGCCAGCAGTGAAGTGGCGGGAGGTCGTGAAAAACTGTTTTTT. This codes for CASSEVAGGREKLFF.

The table lists this clone with a few counts. This chain connects TRBV19 to TRBJ1-5; D uncertain. This CDR3 spans 14 amino acids. Germline values: CDR1 LNHDA, CDR2 SQIVND (reference sequence). V lost 7 bases and J lost 4, with 14 bases in between. The CDR3 reads CASTGGLRNQPQHF. In DNA form, the CDR3 reads TGTGCCAGTACCGGCGGGTTGCGTAATCAGCCCCAGCATTTT. The complete variable domain, with remaining parts taken from reference TRBV19 and TRBJ1-5, reads DGGITQSPKYLFRKEGQNVTLSCEQNLNHDAMYWYRQDPGQGLRLIYYSQIVNDFQKGDIAEGYSVSREKKESFPLTVTSAQKNPTAFYLCASTGGLRNQPQHFGDGTRLSIL.

The chain combines TRBV6-5 with TRBJ2-1, with D hard to call. CDR3 size: 14 residues. Between the trimmed V and J ends, which lost 8 bases and 6 bases, there was a span of 17 bases. Germline CDR1 is MNHEY and CDR2 is SVGAGI. The CDR3, as DNA: TGTGCCAGCGTGCAACCAGGCCGGCCCAATGAGCAGTTCTTC. The encoded protein is CASVQPGRPNEQFF.

This clone was counted a few times. The chain carries TRBV4-1 and TRBJ1-1; D uncertain. Per germline, CDR1 MGHRA and CDR2 YSYEKL. The CDR3 is 14 residues long. V shed 1 base and J shed 10 bases, with 16 bases lying between them. DNA of the CDR3: TGCGCCAGCAGCCAAGTGGTCCAACGAGCGGGAGCTTTCTTT. Amino acids: CASSQVVQRAGAFF.

J is TRBJ2-1 and V is TRBV7-6, with TRBD2 as a possible D gene (5 bases). The CDR3 extends over 14 amino acids. The germline gives CDR1 SGHVS, CDR2 FNYEAQ. V shed 0 bases and J shed 5 bases, with 8 bases lying between them. The CDR3 here is CASSLAGVHNEQFF. CDR3 nucleotide sequence: TGTGCCAGCAGCTTAGCGGGAGTGCACAATGAGCAGTTCTTC. Filled out from reference TRBV7-6 and TRBJ2-1, the complete variable domain reads GAGVSQSPRYKVTKRGQDVALRCDPISGHVSLYWYRQALGQGPEFLTYFNYEAQQDKSGLPNDRFSAERPEGSISTLTIQRTEQRDSAMYRCASSLAGVHNEQFFGPGTRLTVL.

There are a few counts of this clone. This chain links TRBV4-3 with TRBJ1-2; possibly TRBD1 for D (5 bases). V was trimmed by 0 bases and J by 8 bases, leaving 16 bases between them. Germline CDR1 and CDR2: LGHNA and YSLEER. The length of the CDR3 is 15 residues. The CDR3 loop is CASSQEPRASYGYTF. DNA of the CDR3: TGCGCCAGCAGCCAAGAACCCAGGGCTTCATACGGCTACACCTTC.

CDR3 amino acids: CASSSSGSWYNEQFF. DNA of the CDR3: TGTGCCAGCAGCTCAAGCGGGAGTTGGTACAATGAGCAGTTCTTC. The chain links TRBV5-4 to TRBJ2-1; 8 bases agree with TRBD2. CDR3 length: 15 residues. V trimming: 3 bases; J trimming: 4 bases; junction bases outside the gene matches: 6. Germline assignment: CDR1 SGHNT and CDR2 YYREEE (reference sequence).

This chain's CDR3 is CSARTGGINQPQHF. In nucleotides, the CDR3 is TGCAGCGCCCGGACAGGGGGCATCAATCAGCCCCAGCATTTT. V gene TRBV29-1 combines with J gene TRBJ1-5; TRBD1 agrees at 11 bases. Germline loops: CDR1 SQVTM, CDR2 ANQGSEA. Unmatched junction bases numbered 5, after V lost 7 bases and J lost 3 bases. The CDR3 spans 14 residues. The full variable domain, with the rest looked up from reference TRBV29-1 and TRBJ1-5, is SAVISQKPSRDICQRGTSLTIQCQVDSQVTMMFWYRQQPGQSLTLIATANQGSEATYESGFVIDKFPISRPNLTFSTLTVSNMSPEDSSIYLCSARTGGINQPQHFGDGTRLSIL.

This chain connects TRBV28 to TRBJ1-2; possible D gene TRBD1, 6 bases. Trimming stripped 5 bases from V and 5 bases from J, with 6 bases between. The CDR3 runs to 11 residues. Germline CDR1 is MDHEN and CDR2 is SYDVKM. The CDR3 here is CASSQGYGYTF. The CDR3 region has the DNA TGTGCCAGCAGTCAGGGGTATGGCTACACCTTC.

The chain has TRBV19 and TRBJ1-5; 8 nucleotides agree with TRBD1. The CDR3 runs to 14 residues. With V trimmed by 8 bases and J by 2 bases, 5 bases remained unmatched. The germline CDR1 and CDR2 sequences are LNHDA and SQIVND (reference sequence). The chain's CDR3 is CASGADRGNQPQHF. Written as DNA, the CDR3 is TGTGCCAGTGGTGCGGACAGGGGCAATCAGCCCCAGCATTTT.

The rearrangement joins TRBV9 to TRBJ1-5; D ambiguous. Germline V gene data show CDR1 as SGDLS and CDR2 as YYNGEE. CDR3 length: 16 amino acids. Trimming took off 4 bases at V and 7 bases at J, with 21 bases between the two ends. In nucleotides, the CDR3 is TGTGCCAGCAGCTTTAGTGCCGGGGTAAAAGGGCAGCCCCAGCATTTT. Protein: CASSFSAGVKGQPQHF.

This clone was observed many times. This chain uses TRBV5-1 with TRBJ2-3, with 7 bases identical to TRBD2. Unmatched junction bases numbered 8, after V lost 2 bases and J lost 2 bases. The CDR3 contains 16 residues. Germline V lookup: CDR1 SGHRS, CDR2 YFSETQ. CDR3 bases: TGCGCCAGCAGCTTACCGAGCGGGGCCGACACAGATACGCAGTATTTT. Translating gives CASSLPSGADTDTQYF. Based on the CDR3 plus reference TRBV5-1 and TRBJ2-3, the full variable domain is KAGVTQTPRYLIKTRGQQVTLSCSPISGHRSVSWYQQTPGQGLQFLFEYFSETQRNKGNFPGRFSGRQFSNSRSEMNVSTLELGDSALYLCASSLPSGADTDTQYFGPGTRLTVL.